Sequencing of this TCR beta chain was carried out in a study of cytomegalovirus exposure and HLA in healthy donors (dated by TCRdb to 2016 to 2017). Background for the entire study: In an earlier analysis of 450 to 750 of the donors, 276 Gb of sequence data and some 100 million unique TCR beta sequences from about 179 million T cells were reported. The study used immunosequencing to profile the T cell repertoires of approximately 690 subjects and linked those repertoires to cytomegalovirus serostatus. To predict cytomegalovirus infection status, the study brought together high-throughput TCR immunosequencing, statistical association of individual TCRs with disease status, and machine learning. The number of typed donors differed by locus: roughly 629-640 for A, B, C, DRB1 and DQB1; about 520 for DQA1; around 610 for DPA1; and around 490 for DPB1. The genetic ancestry cluster associated with self-reported Caucasian donors included over 80% of the 300 to 450 genotyped donors. A few DR-DQ haplotypes were handled as single units for association and clustering because linkage in the cohort was strong. A later genetic analysis took genome-wide SNP genotypes for about 65% of the 666 donors and used that subset as a discovery cohort. Donor age, sex, ethnicity and CMV serostatus were compiled alongside the repertoire data. A later analysis re-analyzed previously published TCR beta repertoires from 650 to 800 donors and added high-resolution HLA genotyping to study TCR occurrence patterns. In the later analysis, no new phenotypic data were used to find candidate immune exposures; instead, reliance was placed on TCR beta sequences and their occurrence across donors. Around 320 gigabases of sequencing data and 70 million to 100 million unique TCR sequences were included in an early release covering about 620 HLA-typed donors. Besides the first cohort of 500 to 700 subjects, a separate validation cohort made up of 120 different subjects was used. The aim of the study was to test whether cataloging public T cell receptors could identify signatures of past pathogen exposure. All discovery cohort repertoires had been generated using a single sequencing platform. Among a few hundred genotyped donors of the cohort, an average of roughly 240,000 unique TCR beta nucleotide sequences were sequenced per donor, around 20% of them non-productive. An earlier analysis of approximately 630 of the donors applied high-throughput TCR beta sequencing to assess whether each TCR beta V gene segment acted as functional or pseudogenic. HLA typing covered class I and class II loci at four-digit resolution. The research as a whole found: Because counts were too low, about 15 rarely observed V segments, including chromosome 9 orphons, were left out of the earlier analysis of some 600 of the donors. In a later analysis, TCR association rates were found to vary across HLA loci, with the most associated TCRs seen for DRB1 alleles and the fewest for HLA-C alleles. Because some donors lacked HLA typing at each locus, the association tests relied only on the typed subset. A few of the identified cytomegalovirus-associated TCR beta chains were confirmed in vitro to be specific for cytomegalovirus antigens. A further reported finding was that TCR beta sequences accurately predicted the HLA-A and HLA-B alleles for most subjects in the first cohort. A later genetic analysis reported fewer N-insertions in productive TCRs among donors in an Asian-associated ancestry cluster than the approximately 700-donor mean. An earlier analysis of around 540 of the donors showed that most TCR beta V segments appeared in productive rearrangements either about 87% or about 30% of the time, which broadly matched IMGT annotations. A cluster of highly shared sequence variants was judged likely to represent a technical artifact of the sequencing pipeline. In a later analysis, some 18,000 TCR beta sequences were associated with specific HLA alleles at a false discovery rate of 0.05. Assigning TCR associations to individual alleles was difficult when HLA alleles, especially DR and DQ, strongly co-occurred. Some IMGT-functional V segments, including TRBV6-2 and TRBV6-3, could not be distinguished by the 87-base-pair reads and were therefore excluded. According to a later analysis, most CMV-associated TCR beta chains appeared to be HLA-restricted, and the HLA associations seemed to be driven largely by CMV exposure. In the study, 150 to 200 TCR beta chains were listed as associated with cytomegalovirus. A later analysis reported that several top co-occurrence clusters appeared linked to parvovirus B19, influenza, CMV and Epstein-Barr virus. According to the authors, the approach could potentially be generalized to other disease states and immunological phenotypes. In both the original and validation cohorts, the classifier was reported to diagnose cytomegalovirus status with high specificity and sensitivity. In this cohort, only TCR beta chains were sequenced, and detectable features were limited by the absence of alpha or paired-chain data. A later genetic analysis associated a missense DCLRE1C variant with V-gene and J-gene trimming of TCR beta chains, and an independent cohort replicated the association. In a later analysis, HLA-associated TCR beta chains were found to be more clonally expanded and to have lower generation probabilities than equally common non-associated chains. Linkage disequilibrium might explain the correlated functional status among segregating V segments, but an unknown experimental factor could not be ruled out. Most TCR sequences were seen in very few donors, while some public TCRs were found in many individuals. Sequencing depth was assumed to be roughly uniform across donors in the presence/absence analyses, though that assumption may not hold. For the cohort, immune exposure information was limited to CMV serostatus.

A remark on this clone: No antigen is known for it. Base qualities are not recorded, but no much larger clone differs from it by a single base.

The library was generated by the immunoSEQ multiplex PCR assay. The multiplex PCR relied on a mix of 60 forward primers for TCR Vbeta segments and 13 reverse primers for TCR Jbeta segments. A multiplex PCR assay on genomic DNA amplified the CDR3 region of rearranged TCR beta genes. The Illumina HiSeq System was used to sequence the amplified TCR beta libraries as 87-base-pair reads. As for how the authors treated the data: Across the 700 or so repertoires, a later analysis counted about 81 million unique TCR beta chains, about 10 million of which were shared by at least two donors. Raw reads were error-corrected and collapsed into unique sequences with a nearest-neighbor algorithm that merged closely related sequences to remove PCR and sequencing errors. Alignment of CDR3 sequences to IMGT reference sequences was used to assign V, D and J gene segments. For a sequence to be retained, a match of at least six nucleotides was required to both a V gene segment and a J gene segment. A rearrangement counted as productive if the CDR3 had no stop codons and remained in frame with V and J, and every other rearrangement counted as non-productive. CDR3 was defined according to IMGT convention as the region running from the second conserved V-encoded cysteine to the conserved J-encoded phenylalanine. The earlier analysis of about 610 of the donors excluded any sequence lacking an unambiguous match to a single V gene segment. An earlier analysis of 550 to 650 of the donors classified V segments as functional when productive rearrangements were above 56.7% and as segregating when the standard deviation between donors was above 5%. A statistical classification framework was built to diagnose cytomegalovirus status from the catalog of TCR beta chain sequences. A later analysis assigned V and J genes by comparing TCR nucleotide sequences with IMGT/GENE-DB human TR gene sequences. A later analysis assigned CDR3 sequences and most-parsimonious VDJ recombination scenarios with the TCRdist pipeline. In a later analysis, every TCR beta chain was defined by the combination of its CDR3 amino acid sequence and its V-gene family, and reads without a unique V-gene family were dropped. As a way to deal with suspected cross-contamination and a sequencing artifact, a later analysis dropped hundreds of nucleotide sequences that were highly shared and had low generation probability. A later analysis calculated a clonal expansion index for each public chain from normalized within-repertoire ranks of inferred template counts. In a later analysis, generation probabilities were computed using a VDJ recombination model fitted to out-of-frame rearrangements, and the results were checked against IGoR. Hypergeometric tests were used in a later analysis to score TCR-TCR, TCR-HLA and TCR-CMV co-occurrence, with a repertoire-size bias correction applied to the TCR pairs. To estimate false discovery rates, a later analysis permuted the HLA or CMV assignments 20 times. In a later analysis, co-occurring TCRs were grouped using DBSCAN, with TCRdist sequence similarity added in when clustering inside HLA-allele-positive subsets. Repertoires with fewer than 30,000 or more than 120,000 public chains were left out of co-occurrence clustering, as were four to six repertoires with anomalous nucleotide sharing. TCRdb retrieved this table from immuneACCESS and kept in-frame rearrangements only. Not all clones are present; in checked studies, unresolved V genes account for under half, and no reason is known for the remainder. V and J calls and clone size come straight from that table; D and trimming were deduced from the DNA. The sample table contains 110,000 to 150,000 clones; only one count was recorded for 60% to 75% of them. 7% of the sample is taken by the ten largest.

The cohort comprised 666 healthy bone marrow donors. At the time of sampling, all cohort members were nominally healthy, though unrecorded immune exposures were likely present. The donor was CMV seronegative and was included in the group of a few hundred seronegative cohort members. A peripheral blood sample was provided by each donor, and peripheral blood mononuclear cells were used for TCR beta sequencing. Genomic DNA was extracted from the blood cell samples with the Qiagen DNeasy Blood Extraction Kit. In the germline V gene, CDR1 corresponds to SGHDT and CDR2 to YYEEEE. V drops 4 bases and J drops 1 base, leaving 8 bases in between. Including cysteine and phenylalanine, the CDR3 has 13 amino acids. Kept here is only the CDR3 DNA, which spans 39 bases and is read in frame from base 1.

Sequenced material: PBMCs. The sequence links TRBV5-6 to TRBJ2-5; the D region possibly corresponds to TRBD2 (5 bases align). The TCR sequence derives from a man between 25 and 39 years old in good health and CMV-seronegative. The sequenced DNA: TGTGCCAGCAGCCCCGGACTCCAAGAGACCCAGTACTTC. This encodes CASSPGLQETQYF.